This is a list of T cell receptor beta chains from one sample in a study of CD8+ T cells in alopecia areata. TCRdb's table, derived via immunoSEQ multiplex PCR, lists solely in-frame clones and lacks some. The data contain under 150,000 clones, 55% to 60% of them singletons. The specimen was CD4+ T cells sorted from blood, collected at week 24, from a patient treated with tofacitinib. These TCRs come from a human donor with alopecia areata. CDR3s include the opening cysteine and the closing phenylalanine or tryptophan. Each record gives: CDR3 DNA, CDR3 protein, clone size, J gene, D gene, V gene. The D gene is left open where the match is weak. Clone size is given for some rows only: seen once, a few or many times, or a class if the clone is expanded.

DNA: TGTGCCATCAGTCAGACAGGGCTATATGGCTACACCTTC
CDR3: CAISQTGLYGYTF
size: few
J: TRBJ1-2
D: TRBD1
V: TRBV10-3

DNA: TGTGCCACCAGCAGAGAGGTCGATCCATACAATGAGCAGTTCTTC
CDR3: CATSREVDPYNEQFF
size: .
J: TRBJ2-1
D: .
V: TRBV15

DNA: TGTGCCAGCAGTCCCGGGACAGGGGGCGCGTCAGATACGCAGTATTTT
CDR3: CASSPGTGGASDTQYF
size: .
J: TRBJ2-3
D: TRBD1
V: TRBV2

DNA: TGCGCCAGCAGCTTGTTCGGTCAGGCGCAAGAGACCCAGTACTTC
CDR3: CASSLFGQAQETQYF
size: .
J: TRBJ2-5
D: .
V: TRBV5-1

DNA: TGCAGCGGTCTACTAGCGGGGGCCCCGGGTGAGCAGTTCTTC
CDR3: CSGLLAGAPGEQFF
size: .
J: TRBJ2-1
D: TRBD2
V: TRBV29-1

DNA: TGTGCCAGCAGTGAAGGGTACGAGCAGTACTTC
CDR3: CASSEGYEQYF
size: .
J: TRBJ2-7
D: .
V: TRBV25-1

DNA: TGTGCCTCCGACCGGGACAGGGGTCTGGTCACTGAAGCTTTCTTT
CDR3: CASDRDRGLVTEAFF
size: .
J: TRBJ1-1
D: TRBD1
V: TRBV30

DNA: TGTGCCCGTGGGGGGGGCCGCGAGCAGTACTTC
CDR3: CARGGGREQYF
size: .
J: TRBJ2-7
D: .
V: TRBV30

DNA: TGTGCCAGCAGCTTAGATCTCGGGGTAGGGACAGATACGCAGTATTTT
CDR3: CASSLDLGVGTDTQYF
size: .
J: TRBJ2-3
D: .
V: TRBV11-2

DNA: TGTGCCAGCTCACCACCGCAGGGGTTTAACACTGAAGCTTTCTTT
CDR3: CASSPPQGFNTEAFF
size: .
J: TRBJ1-1
D: .
V: TRBV18

DNA: TGTGCCAGCAGCTTGGAAGGGCGGGGGGCCTATGGCTACACCTTC
CDR3: CASSLEGRGAYGYTF
size: .
J: TRBJ1-2
D: .
V: TRBV5-5

DNA: TGTGCCAGCAGTTATCAGGACAGGGCACACTACGAGCAGTACTTC
CDR3: CASSYQDRAHYEQYF
size: .
J: TRBJ2-7
D: TRBD1
V: TRBV6-5

DNA: TGTGCCAAGGGCACTGGAAACACCATATATTTT
CDR3: CAKGTGNTIYF
size: .
J: TRBJ1-3
D: .
V: TRBV2

DNA: TGCGCCAGCAGCTCGGATCGGGAGCGCTACGAGCAGTACTTC
CDR3: CASSSDRERYEQYF
size: .
J: TRBJ2-7
D: .
V: TRBV5-1

DNA: TGCAGCGTTGAGAAGACGAAGAACACTGAAGCTTTCTTT
CDR3: CSVEKTKNTEAFF
size: .
J: TRBJ1-1
D: .
V: TRBV29-1

DNA: TGCGCCAGCAGCTTGGGACAGGACGAGCAGTACTTC
CDR3: CASSLGQDEQYF
size: .
J: TRBJ2-7
D: .
V: TRBV5-1

DNA: TGTGCCATCAGCCGATTCCCCAATTCAGGGGCAGATACGCAGTATTTT
CDR3: CAISRFPNSGADTQYF
size: once
J: TRBJ2-3
D: .
V: TRBV10-3

DNA: TGTGCCAGCAGACTAGCGGGGGTAACAAATACGCAGTATTTT
CDR3: CASRLAGVTNTQYF
size: .
J: TRBJ2-3
D: TRBD2
V: TRBV27

DNA: TGCGCCAGCAGTCACAGCGTAGGAGGAGAAAATCAGCCCCAGCATTTT
CDR3: CASSHSVGGENQPQHF
size: .
J: TRBJ1-5
D: .
V: TRBV4-1

DNA: TGTGCCACATCGGGGGAGCGGGGGGGAACCTACGAGCAGTACTTC
CDR3: CATSGERGGTYEQYF
size: .
J: TRBJ2-7
D: TRBD2
V: TRBV6-5

DNA: TGTGCCTGGGCCCCATGGACCGATACGCAGTATTTT
CDR3: CAWAPWTDTQYF
size: few
J: TRBJ2-3
D: .
V: TRBV30

DNA: TGTGCCAGCAGTTACGGACAGAACACTGAAGCTTTCTTT
CDR3: CASSYGQNTEAFF
size: few
J: TRBJ1-1
D: .
V: TRBV6-5

DNA: TGTGCCTGGAGTGTACGCGTGCGGGGGACTGAAGCTTTCTTT
CDR3: CAWSVRVRGTEAFF
size: few
J: TRBJ1-1
D: .
V: TRBV30

DNA: TGCGCCAGCAGCATAGGACAGCAAGAGACCCAGTACTTC
CDR3: CASSIGQQETQYF
size: .
J: TRBJ2-5
D: .
V: TRBV5-1

DNA: TGTGCCAGCAGCTTGGCCGCGGCCTCCTACAATGAGCAGTTCTTC
CDR3: CASSLAAASYNEQFF
size: once
J: TRBJ2-1
D: .
V: TRBV5-4

DNA: TGTGCCAGCTCACCCTCGACAGGGATCTACGAGCAGTACTTC
CDR3: CASSPSTGIYEQYF
size: .
J: TRBJ2-7
D: TRBD1
V: TRBV18

DNA: TGCGCCAGCAGCCCCCTGACAGCCTCTAGCACAGATACGCAGTATTTT
CDR3: CASSPLTASSTDTQYF
size: once
J: TRBJ2-3
D: .
V: TRBV5-1

DNA: TGCGCCAGCAGTCAAAGACAGGGTTCAAGACAGCCCCAGCATTTT
CDR3: CASSQRQGSRQPQHF
size: .
J: TRBJ1-5
D: TRBD1
V: TRBV23-1

DNA: TGCGCCAGCAGACCCTCTGGACTACCATTTTCCTACGAGCAGTACTTC
CDR3: CASRPSGLPFSYEQYF
size: once
J: TRBJ2-7
D: .
V: TRBV5-1

DNA: TGTGCCTGGAGTTATAGCGGGGGGGCGAATGAGCAGTTCTTC
CDR3: CAWSYSGGANEQFF
size: .
J: TRBJ2-1
D: TRBD2
V: TRBV30

DNA: TGTGCCATTTGGACCTCCTATGGCTACACCTTC
CDR3: CAIWTSYGYTF
size: .
J: TRBJ1-2
D: .
V: TRBV10-3

DNA: TGCGCCAGCAGCTTGCGGGGAGGGGAGACCCAGTACTTC
CDR3: CASSLRGGETQYF
size: .
J: TRBJ2-5
D: TRBD2
V: TRBV5-1

DNA: TGTGCCAGCAGCCCAACCGGCACAGATACGCAGTATTTT
CDR3: CASSPTGTDTQYF
size: few
J: TRBJ2-3
D: .
V: TRBV7-9

DNA: TGTGCCAGCTCACCCCGGGACAGAGAAGACTACACCTTC
CDR3: CASSPRDREDYTF
size: .
J: TRBJ1-2
D: TRBD1
V: TRBV18

DNA: TGCGCCAGCAGCTCCAACTACAATGAGCAGTTCTTC
CDR3: CASSSNYNEQFF
size: once
J: TRBJ2-1
D: .
V: TRBV5-1

DNA: TGTGCCAGCAGTGAAAGGTCGGGAATACACTACGAGCAGTACTTC
CDR3: CASSERSGIHYEQYF
size: few
J: TRBJ2-7
D: .
V: TRBV6-1

DNA: TGCGCCAGCAGCTTGGTGGCAGGGCACGAGACCCAGTACTTC
CDR3: CASSLVAGHETQYF
size: .
J: TRBJ2-5
D: .
V: TRBV5-1

DNA: TGTGCCAGCACCTCGGCGCAGGGGTTCAATCAGCCCCAGCATTTT
CDR3: CASTSAQGFNQPQHF
size: .
J: TRBJ1-5
D: .
V: TRBV28

DNA: TGCAGCGTTGCCGGCGGAACTAACTATGGCTACACCTTC
CDR3: CSVAGGTNYGYTF
size: few
J: TRBJ1-2
D: .
V: TRBV29-1

DNA: TGTGCCAGCAGCCCCCCTAGAACAGATATGAACACTGAAGCTTTCTTT
CDR3: CASSPPRTDMNTEAFF
size: .
J: TRBJ1-1
D: .
V: TRBV11-3

DNA: TGCAGTGCCTGGACAGCTTACGAGCAGTACTTC
CDR3: CSAWTAYEQYF
size: .
J: TRBJ2-7
D: .
V: TRBV20-1

DNA: TGTGCCAGCAGAAGACAGGGGGTGAGCACAGATACGCAGTATTTT
CDR3: CASRRQGVSTDTQYF
size: once
J: TRBJ2-3
D: TRBD1
V: TRBV2

DNA: TGCGCCAGCAGCCCGTCTCCCGGGACGGTCACTAACTATGGCTACACCTTC
CDR3: CASSPSPGTVTNYGYTF
size: .
J: TRBJ1-2
D: .
V: TRBV4-1

DNA: TGTGCCAGCAATATGGGCTCCTACAATGAGCAGTTCTTC
CDR3: CASNMGSYNEQFF
size: .
J: TRBJ2-1
D: .
V: TRBV2

DNA: TGTGCCATCAGCCGACAGGAGAACACTGAAGCTTTCTTT
CDR3: CAISRQENTEAFF
size: few
J: TRBJ1-1
D: .
V: TRBV10-3

DNA: TGTGCCTGGAGTGGAGGGACTCCAAGCAATCAGCCCCAGCATTTT
CDR3: CAWSGGTPSNQPQHF
size: few
J: TRBJ1-5
D: .
V: TRBV30

DNA: TGTGCCAGCTCACCCTCATACACTGAAGCTTTCTTT
CDR3: CASSPSYTEAFF
size: .
J: TRBJ1-1
D: .
V: TRBV18

DNA: TGCGCCAGCAGCTTGCTCAGTCTGAACACTGAAGCTTTCTTT
CDR3: CASSLLSLNTEAFF
size: .
J: TRBJ1-1
D: .
V: TRBV5-1

DNA: TGCAGCGTTGTAACCGGCGAGACCCAGTACTTC
CDR3: CSVVTGETQYF
size: .
J: TRBJ2-5
D: .
V: TRBV29-1

DNA: TGCAGCGCGGGACAGGGGAACACCATATATTTT
CDR3: CSAGQGNTIYF
size: few
J: TRBJ1-3
D: TRBD1
V: TRBV29-1

DNA: TGTGCCACTAGGTGGGACAGGGTGGCCTATGGCTACACCTTC
CDR3: CATRWDRVAYGYTF
size: .
J: TRBJ1-2
D: TRBD1
V: TRBV7-2

DNA: TGTGCCAGCAGTTCCTCAGGGGTTGGGGAGCAGTACTTC
CDR3: CASSSSGVGEQYF
size: .
J: TRBJ2-7
D: .
V: TRBV27

DNA: TGTGCCAGCAGCTCTCTGCCACCACCCCAATACAATGAGCAGTTCTTC
CDR3: CASSSLPPPQYNEQFF
size: few
J: TRBJ2-1
D: .
V: TRBV7-9

DNA: TGTGCCTGGACGCCTGGTCGTGAGCAGTTCTTC
CDR3: CAWTPGREQFF
size: .
J: TRBJ2-1
D: .
V: TRBV30

DNA: TGTGCCAGCAGCTGGCCCCCAGGGGGGGAGAACACTGAAGCTTTCTTT
CDR3: CASSWPPGGENTEAFF
size: few
J: TRBJ1-1
D: TRBD1
V: TRBV7-2

DNA: TGTGCCAGCAGCTCGCGAGTATTAGCGGGGACTGTACCGGATGAGCAGTTCTTC
CDR3: CASSSRVLAGTVPDEQFF
size: .
J: TRBJ2-1
D: TRBD2
V: TRBV5-6

DNA: TGTGCCTGGAGTGCCGCGGGGAGCGGGGGGCCCGGGAGGCAGTTCTTC
CDR3: CAWSAAGSGGPGRQFF
size: .
J: TRBJ2-1
D: TRBD2
V: TRBV30